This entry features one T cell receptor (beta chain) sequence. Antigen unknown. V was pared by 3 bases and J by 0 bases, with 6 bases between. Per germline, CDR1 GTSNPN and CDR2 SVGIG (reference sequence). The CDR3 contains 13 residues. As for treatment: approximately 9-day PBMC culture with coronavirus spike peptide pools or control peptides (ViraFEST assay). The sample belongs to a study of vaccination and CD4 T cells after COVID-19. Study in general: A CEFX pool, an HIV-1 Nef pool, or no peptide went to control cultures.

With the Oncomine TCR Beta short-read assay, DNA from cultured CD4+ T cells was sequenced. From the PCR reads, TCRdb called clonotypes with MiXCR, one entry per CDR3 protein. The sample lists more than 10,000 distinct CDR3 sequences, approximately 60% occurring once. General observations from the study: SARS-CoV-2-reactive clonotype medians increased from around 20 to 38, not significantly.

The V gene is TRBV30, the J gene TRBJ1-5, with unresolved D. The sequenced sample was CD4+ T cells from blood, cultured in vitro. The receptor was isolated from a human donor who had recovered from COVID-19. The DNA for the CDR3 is TGTGCCTGGAGCGACGATAGCAATCAGCCCCAGCATTTT. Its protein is CAWSDDSNQPQHF.